This entry concerns a single T cell receptor (beta chain). Semi-nested PCR with Nested Universal Primer A followed constant-region reverse priming of full-length variable regions. One entry per CDR3 protein, called by TCRdb with MiXCR from the 5' RACE reads. This table has 55,000 to 80,000 distinct CDR3 sequences, under 25% appearing once. The V gene's germline CDR1 is DFQATT and CDR2 SNEGSKA (reference sequence). This CDR3 has 14 amino acids. V trimming: 5 bases; J trimming: 7 bases; junction bases outside the gene matches: 10. Sequences were obtained from memory CD4+ T cells sorted from a lymph node. As for subset: memory CD4+ T cells, CD4+CD45RO+CD25-. The V call is TRBV20-1, the J call TRBJ1-5; 8 bases align to TRBD1. The receptor's source is a female donor with breast cancer. The CDR3 bases are TGCAGTGCTGCGTCGGACAGGGCCGAGCAGCCCCAGCATTTT. It yields the protein CSAASDRAEQPQHF.